This record looks at one T cell receptor (beta chain) sequence and its context. The sample belongs to a study of lymphopenia after photon versus proton radiotherapy. TCRdb's copy holds only in-frame clones and misses some; the assay was immunoSEQ multiplex PCR. The table has approximately 80,000 clones, around four fifths seen once. With 6 bases removed from V and 6 bases from J, the gap between germline ends came to 15 bases. This CDR3 is 13 amino acids long. Per germline, CDR1 SNHLY and CDR2 FYNNEI. The chain employs TRBV2 and TRBJ2-7, with a tentative D call TRBD2 (6 bases). This clonotype originated in a man between 60 and 75 years old with pancreatic cancer. The source material was peripheral blood, sampled from a patient treated with proton-based radiotherapy. DNA of the CDR3: TGTGCCAGCAGCGCGGGACCTGAAGGCGAGCAGTACTTC. It encodes CASSAGPEGEQYF.